This TCR beta chain was documented in a study of cytomegalovirus exposure and HLA in healthy donors. Study-wide background: An earlier analysis found under 130 million unique TCR beta sequences from around 180 million T cells. Study-wide results and caveats: In a later analysis, at a false discovery rate of 0.05, some 17,000 TCR beta sequences were associated with HLA alleles. Most of the TCR beta V segments (in an earlier analysis) were productive either about 87% or about 30% of the time.

CDR1 SQVTM and CDR2 ANQGSEA come from the germline V gene. The J segment lost 1 base and the V segment lost 8 bases, leaving 12 bases of the junction unmatched. CDR3 length equals 17 residues. In the PCR, 60 Vbeta and 13 Jbeta primers were used. Libraries were prepared by immunoSEQ multiplex PCR; TCRdb keeps only in-frame clonotypes and omits some of them. The ten most abundant clones cover roughly an eighth of a sample with just over 50,000 clones. With regard to this clone: Its cognate antigen is unknown.

Specimen: PBMCs. The V gene is TRBV29-1, the J gene TRBJ1-4; 11 bases fit TRBD1. This receptor was identified in a woman in her sixties in good health and CMV-seropositive. This CDR3 is CSPPRDRGAETNEKLFF. CDR3 coding DNA: TGCAGCCCACCCCGGGACAGGGGGGCCGAAACTAATGAAAAACTGTTTTTT.